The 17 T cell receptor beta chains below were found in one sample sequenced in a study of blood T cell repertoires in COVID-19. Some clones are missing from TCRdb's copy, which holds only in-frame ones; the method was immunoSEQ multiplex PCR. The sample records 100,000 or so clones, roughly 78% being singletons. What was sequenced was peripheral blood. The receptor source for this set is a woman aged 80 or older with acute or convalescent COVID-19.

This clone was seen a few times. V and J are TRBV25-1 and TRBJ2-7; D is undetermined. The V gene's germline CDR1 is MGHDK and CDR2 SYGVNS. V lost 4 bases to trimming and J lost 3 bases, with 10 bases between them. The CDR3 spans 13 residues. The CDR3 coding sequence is TGTGCCAGCAGTGGAGAGGTAATCTACGAGCAGTACTTC. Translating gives CASSGEVIYEQYF.

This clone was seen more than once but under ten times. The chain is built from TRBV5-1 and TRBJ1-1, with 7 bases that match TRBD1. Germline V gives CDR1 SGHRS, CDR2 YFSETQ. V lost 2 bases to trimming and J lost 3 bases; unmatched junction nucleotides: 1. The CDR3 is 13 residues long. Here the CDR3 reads CASSFTGDTEAFF. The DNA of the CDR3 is TGCGCCAGCAGCTTTACAGGGGACACTGAAGCTTTCTTT.

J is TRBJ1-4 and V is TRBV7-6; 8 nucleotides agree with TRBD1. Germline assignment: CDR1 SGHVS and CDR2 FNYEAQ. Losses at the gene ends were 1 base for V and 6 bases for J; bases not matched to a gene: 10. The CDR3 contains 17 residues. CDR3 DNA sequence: TGTGCCAGCAGCTTAGAGGCGGTGGACAGGGATTATGAAAAACTGTTTTTT. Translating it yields CASSLEAVDRDYEKLFF.

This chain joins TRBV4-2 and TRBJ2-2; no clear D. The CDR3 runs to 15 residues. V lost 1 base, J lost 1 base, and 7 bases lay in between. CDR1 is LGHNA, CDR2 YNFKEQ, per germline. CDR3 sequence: CASSQGRQNTGELFF. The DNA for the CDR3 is TGTGCCAGCAGCCAAGGTCGACAGAACACCGGGGAGCTGTTTTTT.

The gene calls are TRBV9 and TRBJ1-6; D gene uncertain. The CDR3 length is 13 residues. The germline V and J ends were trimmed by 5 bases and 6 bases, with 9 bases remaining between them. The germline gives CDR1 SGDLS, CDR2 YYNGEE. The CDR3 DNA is TGTGCCAGCAGTCCACTTTTTAATTCACCCCTCCACTTT. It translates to CASSPLFNSPLHF.

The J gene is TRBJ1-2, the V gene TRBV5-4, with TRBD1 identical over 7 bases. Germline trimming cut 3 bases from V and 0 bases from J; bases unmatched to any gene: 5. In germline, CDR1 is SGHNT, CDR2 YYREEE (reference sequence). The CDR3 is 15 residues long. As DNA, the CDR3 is TGTGCCAGCAGCTCCGGGACAGCTACTAACTATGGCTACACCTTC. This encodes CASSSGTATNYGYTF.

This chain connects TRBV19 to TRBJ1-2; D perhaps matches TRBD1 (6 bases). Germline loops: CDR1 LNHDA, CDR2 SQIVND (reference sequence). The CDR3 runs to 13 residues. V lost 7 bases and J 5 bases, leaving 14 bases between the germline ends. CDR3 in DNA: TGTGCCAGTACCATGACAGGCAGTTATGGCTACACCTTC. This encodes CASTMTGSYGYTF.

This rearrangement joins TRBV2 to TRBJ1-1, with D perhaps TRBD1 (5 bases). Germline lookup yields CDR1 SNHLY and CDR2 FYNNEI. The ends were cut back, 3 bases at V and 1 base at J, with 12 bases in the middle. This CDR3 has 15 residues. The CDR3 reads CASSDGRQGNTEAFF. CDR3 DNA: TGTGCCAGCAGTGATGGGCGCCAGGGGAACACTGAAGCTTTCTTT. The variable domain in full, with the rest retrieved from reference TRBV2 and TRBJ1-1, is EPEVTQTPSHQVTQMGQEVILRCVPISNHLYFYWYRQILGQKVEFLVSFYNNEISEKSEIFDDQFSVERPDGSNFTLKIRSTKLEDSAMYFCASSDGRQGNTEAFFGQGTRLTVV.

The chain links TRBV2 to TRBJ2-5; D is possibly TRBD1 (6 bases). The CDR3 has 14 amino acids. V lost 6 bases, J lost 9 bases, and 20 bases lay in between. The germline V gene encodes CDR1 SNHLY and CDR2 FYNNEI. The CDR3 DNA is TGTGCCAGCAGGGTAGGGAGCGGTGCAGGGGCCCAGTACTTC. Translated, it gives CASRVGSGAGAQYF.

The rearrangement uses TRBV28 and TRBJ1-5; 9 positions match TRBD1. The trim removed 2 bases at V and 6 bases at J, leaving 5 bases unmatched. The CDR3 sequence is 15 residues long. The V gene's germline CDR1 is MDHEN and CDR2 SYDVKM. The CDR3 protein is CASSLGDREIQPQHF. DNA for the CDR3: TGTGCCAGCAGTTTAGGGGACAGGGAAATTCAGCCCCAGCATTTT.

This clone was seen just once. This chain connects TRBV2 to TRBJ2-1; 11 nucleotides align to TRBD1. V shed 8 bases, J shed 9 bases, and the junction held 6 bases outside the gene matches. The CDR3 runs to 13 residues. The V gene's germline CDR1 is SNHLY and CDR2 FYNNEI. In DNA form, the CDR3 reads TGTGCCAGCGGGGACAGGGGGGTTGGTGAGCAGTTCTTC. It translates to CASGDRGVGEQFF.

The DNA for the CDR3 is TGTGCCAGCAGCCAAGATTTGACTCAATTGACGAATGAGCAGTTCTTC. This gives the protein CASSQDLTQLTNEQFF. The gene calls are TRBV3-1 (or the pseudogene TRBV3-2) and TRBJ2-1; the D is unclear. This CDR3 is built from 16 residues. CDR1 is LGHDT, CDR2 YNNKEL, per germline (reference sequence). Trimming shortened V by 0 bases and J by 7 bases, and 16 bases separated the two germline ends.

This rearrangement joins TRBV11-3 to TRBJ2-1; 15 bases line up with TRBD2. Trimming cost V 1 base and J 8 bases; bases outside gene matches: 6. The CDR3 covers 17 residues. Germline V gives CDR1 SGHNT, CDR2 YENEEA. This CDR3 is CASSLGGLAGGQDEQFF. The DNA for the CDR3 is TGTGCCAGCAGCTTAGGTGGACTAGCGGGGGGGCAGGATGAGCAGTTCTTC.

Written as DNA, the CDR3 is TGTGCCAGCAGTCGGGACAGTAATAATTCACCCCTCCACTTT. Translated: CASSRDSNNSPLHF. The chain combines TRBV27 with TRBJ1-6, with 7 bases matching TRBD1. The CDR3 loop spans 14 amino acids. Germline assignment: CDR1 MNHEY and CDR2 SMNVEV (reference sequence). J lost 5 bases, V lost 5 bases, and 3 bases had no gene match.

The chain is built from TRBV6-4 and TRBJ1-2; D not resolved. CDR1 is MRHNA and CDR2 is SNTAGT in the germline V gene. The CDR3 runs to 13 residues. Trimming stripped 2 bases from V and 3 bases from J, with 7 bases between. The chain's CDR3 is CASSDGQYYGYTF. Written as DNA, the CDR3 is TGTGCCAGCAGTGACGGGCAGTACTATGGCTACACCTTC.

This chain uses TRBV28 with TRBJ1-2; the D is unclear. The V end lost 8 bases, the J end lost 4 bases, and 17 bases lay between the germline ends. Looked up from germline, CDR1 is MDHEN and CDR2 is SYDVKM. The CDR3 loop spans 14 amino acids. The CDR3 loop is CASGLVGAGYGYTF. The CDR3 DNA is TGTGCCAGCGGCCTGGTTGGCGCGGGCTATGGCTACACCTTC.

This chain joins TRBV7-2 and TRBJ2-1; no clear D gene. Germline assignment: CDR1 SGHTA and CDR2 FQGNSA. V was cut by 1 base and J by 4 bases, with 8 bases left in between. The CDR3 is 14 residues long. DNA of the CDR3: TGTGCCAGCAGCTTAGAGCCCGCGTACAATGAGCAGTTCTTC. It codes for CASSLEPAYNEQFF.